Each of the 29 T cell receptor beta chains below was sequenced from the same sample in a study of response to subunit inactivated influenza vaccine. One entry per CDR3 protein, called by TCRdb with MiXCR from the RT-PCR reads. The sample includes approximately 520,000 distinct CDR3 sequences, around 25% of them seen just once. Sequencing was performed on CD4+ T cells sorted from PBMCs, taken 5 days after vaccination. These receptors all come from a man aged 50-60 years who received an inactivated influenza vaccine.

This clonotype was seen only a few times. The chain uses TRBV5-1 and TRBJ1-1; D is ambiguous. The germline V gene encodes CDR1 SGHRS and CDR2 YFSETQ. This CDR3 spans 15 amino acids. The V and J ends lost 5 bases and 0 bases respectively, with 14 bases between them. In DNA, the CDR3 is TGCGCCAGCAGTAGGGCGGTATCAATGAACACTGAAGCTTTCTTT. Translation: CASSRAVSMNTEAFF.

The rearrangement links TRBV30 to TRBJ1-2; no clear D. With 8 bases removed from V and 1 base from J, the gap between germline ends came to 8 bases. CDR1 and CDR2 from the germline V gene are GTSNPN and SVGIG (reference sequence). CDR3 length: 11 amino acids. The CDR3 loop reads CAGINNYGYTF. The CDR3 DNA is TGTGCCGGGATCAATAACTATGGCTACACCTTC. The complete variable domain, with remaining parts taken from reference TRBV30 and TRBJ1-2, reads SQTIHQWPATLVQPVGSPLSLECTVEGTSNPNLYWYRQAAGRGLQLLFYSVGIGQISSEVPQNLSASRPQDRQFILSSKKLLLSDSGFYLCAGINNYGYTFGSGTRLTVV.

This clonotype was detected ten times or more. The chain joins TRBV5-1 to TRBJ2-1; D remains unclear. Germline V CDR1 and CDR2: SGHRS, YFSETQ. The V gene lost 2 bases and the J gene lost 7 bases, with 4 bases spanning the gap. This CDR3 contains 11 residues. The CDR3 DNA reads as TGCGCCAGCAGCTTAGCAAATGAGCAGTTCTTC. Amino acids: CASSLANEQFF.

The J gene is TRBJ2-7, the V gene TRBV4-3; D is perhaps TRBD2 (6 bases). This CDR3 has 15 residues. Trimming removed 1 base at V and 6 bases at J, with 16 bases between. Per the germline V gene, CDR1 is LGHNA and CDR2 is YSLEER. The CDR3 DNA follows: TGCGCCAGCAGCCAAGTGTTTGGAGGGAGTGTCGAGCAGTACTTC. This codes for CASSQVFGGSVEQYF.

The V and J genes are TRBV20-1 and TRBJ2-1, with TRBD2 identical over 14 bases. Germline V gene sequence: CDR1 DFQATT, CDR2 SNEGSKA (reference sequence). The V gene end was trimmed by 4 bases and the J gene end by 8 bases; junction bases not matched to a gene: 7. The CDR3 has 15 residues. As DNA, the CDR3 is TGCAGTGCTACCGGGACTAGCGGGGGAGTGCATGAGCAGTTCTTC. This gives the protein CSATGTSGGVHEQFF.

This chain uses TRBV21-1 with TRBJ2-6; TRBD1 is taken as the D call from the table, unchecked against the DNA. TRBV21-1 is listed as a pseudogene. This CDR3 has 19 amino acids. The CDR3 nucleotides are TGTGCCAGCAGCACACTACCCGGGACAGGAACCTCTGGGGCCAACGTCCTGACTTTC. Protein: CASSTLPGTGTSGANVLTF.

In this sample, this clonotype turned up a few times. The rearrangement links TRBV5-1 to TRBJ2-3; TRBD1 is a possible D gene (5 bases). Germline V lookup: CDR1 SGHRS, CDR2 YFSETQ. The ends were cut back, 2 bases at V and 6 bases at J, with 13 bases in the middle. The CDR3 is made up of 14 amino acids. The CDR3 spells CASSLVTEADTQYF. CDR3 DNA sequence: TGCGCCAGCAGCTTAGTGACAGAGGCGGATACGCAGTATTTT.

CDR3: CASSLGPSSTEAFF. DNA for the CDR3: TGTGCCAGCAGCTTAGGTCCCTCGAGCACTGAAGCTTTCTTT. The rearrangement joins TRBV7-8 to TRBJ1-1, with D uncertain. This CDR3 is built from 14 residues. Trimming cost V 1 base and J 4 bases, with 10 bases left between them. Per germline, CDR1 SGHVS and CDR2 FQNEAQ. The entire variable domain, with the rest obtained from reference TRBV7-8 and TRBJ1-1, is as follows: GAGVSQSPRYKVAKRGQDVALRCDPISGHVSLFWYQQALGQGPEFLTYFQNEAQLDKSGLPSDRFFAERPEGSVSTLKIQRTQQEDSAVYLCASSLGPSSTEAFFGQGTRLTVV.

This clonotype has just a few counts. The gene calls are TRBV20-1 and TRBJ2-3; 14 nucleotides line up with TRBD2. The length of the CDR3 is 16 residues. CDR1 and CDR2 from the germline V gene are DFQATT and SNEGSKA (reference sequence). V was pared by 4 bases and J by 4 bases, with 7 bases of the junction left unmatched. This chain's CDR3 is CSAKGTSGSASDTQYF. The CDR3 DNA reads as TGCAGTGCTAAAGGGACTAGCGGGAGCGCTTCAGATACGCAGTATTTT.

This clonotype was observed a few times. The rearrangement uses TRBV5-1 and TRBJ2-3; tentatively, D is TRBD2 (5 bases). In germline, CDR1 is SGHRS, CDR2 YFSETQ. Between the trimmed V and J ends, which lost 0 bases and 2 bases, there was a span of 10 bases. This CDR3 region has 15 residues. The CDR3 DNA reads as TGCGCCAGCAGCTTGGTCAGCGGAACCACAGATACGCAGTATTTT. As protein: CASSLVSGTTDTQYF. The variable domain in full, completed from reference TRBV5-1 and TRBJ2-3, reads KAGVTQTPRYLIKTRGQQVTLSCSPISGHRSVSWYQQTPGQGLQFLFEYFSETQRNKGNFPGRFSGRQFSNSRSEMNVSTLELGDSALYLCASSLVSGTTDTQYFGPGTRLTVL.

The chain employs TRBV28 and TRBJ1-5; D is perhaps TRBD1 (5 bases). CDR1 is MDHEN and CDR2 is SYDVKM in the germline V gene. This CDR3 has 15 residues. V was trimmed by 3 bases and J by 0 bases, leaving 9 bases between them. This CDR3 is CASSFSGISNQPQHF. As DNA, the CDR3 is TGTGCCAGCAGTTTTTCAGGGATTAGCAATCAGCCCCAGCATTTT. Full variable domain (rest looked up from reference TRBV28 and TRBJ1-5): DVKVTQSSRYLVKRTGEKVFLECVQDMDHENMFWYRQDPGLGLRLIYFSYDVKMKEKGDIPEGYSVSREKKERFSLILESASTNQTSMYLCASSFSGISNQPQHFGDGTRLSIL.

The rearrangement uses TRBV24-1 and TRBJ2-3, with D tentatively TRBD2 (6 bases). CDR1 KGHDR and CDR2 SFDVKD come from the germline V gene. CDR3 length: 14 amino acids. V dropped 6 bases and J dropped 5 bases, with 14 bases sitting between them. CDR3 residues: CATSQNGGLDTQYF. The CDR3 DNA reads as TGTGCCACCAGTCAGAATGGAGGGTTAGATACGCAGTATTTT.

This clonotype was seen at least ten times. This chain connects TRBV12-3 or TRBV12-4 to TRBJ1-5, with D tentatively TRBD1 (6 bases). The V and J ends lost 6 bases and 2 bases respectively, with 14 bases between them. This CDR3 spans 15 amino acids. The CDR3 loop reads CASSRGGGGNQPQHF. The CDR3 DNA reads TGTGCCAGCAGCCGGGGGGGCGGTGGCAATCAGCCCCAGCATTTT.

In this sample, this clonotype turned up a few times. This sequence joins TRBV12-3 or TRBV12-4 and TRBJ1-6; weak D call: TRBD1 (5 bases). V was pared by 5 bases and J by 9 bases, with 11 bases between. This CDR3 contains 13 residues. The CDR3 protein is CASSIGTSSPLHF. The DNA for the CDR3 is TGTGCCAGCAGTATCGGGACGAGTTCACCCCTCCACTTT.

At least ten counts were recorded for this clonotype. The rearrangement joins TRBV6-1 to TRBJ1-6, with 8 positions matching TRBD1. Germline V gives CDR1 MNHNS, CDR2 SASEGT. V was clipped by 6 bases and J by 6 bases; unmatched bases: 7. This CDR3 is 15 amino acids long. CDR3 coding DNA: TGTGCCAGCAGGGAACAGGGGGGAGTTAATTCACCCCTCCACTTT. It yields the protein CASREQGGVNSPLHF.

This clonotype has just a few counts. DNA of the CDR3: TGCAGTGCTCTAAAACGGGATCTCTACGAGCAGTACTTC. It codes for CSALKRDLYEQYF. The V call is TRBV20-1, the J call TRBJ2-7, with D maybe TRBD2 (5 bases). Germline assignment: CDR1 DFQATT and CDR2 SNEGSKA (reference sequence). Trimming removed 5 bases at V and 3 bases at J, with 14 bases between. The CDR3 spans 13 residues.

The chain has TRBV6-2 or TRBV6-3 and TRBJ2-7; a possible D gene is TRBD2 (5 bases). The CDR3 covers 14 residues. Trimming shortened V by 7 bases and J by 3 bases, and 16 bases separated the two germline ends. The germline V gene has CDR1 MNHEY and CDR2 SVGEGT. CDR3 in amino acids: CASTQRRGYYEQYF. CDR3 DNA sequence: TGTGCCAGCACCCAAAGACGGGGTTACTACGAGCAGTACTTC.

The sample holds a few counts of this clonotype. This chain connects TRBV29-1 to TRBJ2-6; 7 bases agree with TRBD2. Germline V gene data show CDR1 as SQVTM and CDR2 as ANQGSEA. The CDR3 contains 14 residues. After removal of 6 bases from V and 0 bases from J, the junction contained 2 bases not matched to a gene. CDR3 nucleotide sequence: TGCAGCGTGGGGGGGACCTCTGGGGCCAACGTCCTGACTTTC. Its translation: CSVGGTSGANVLTF. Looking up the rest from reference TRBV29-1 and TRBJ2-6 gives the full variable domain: SAVISQKPSRDICQRGTSLTIQCQVDSQVTMMFWYRQQPGQSLTLIATANQGSEATYESGFVIDKFPISRPNLTFSTLTVSNMSPEDSSIYLCSVGGTSGANVLTFGAGSRLTVL.

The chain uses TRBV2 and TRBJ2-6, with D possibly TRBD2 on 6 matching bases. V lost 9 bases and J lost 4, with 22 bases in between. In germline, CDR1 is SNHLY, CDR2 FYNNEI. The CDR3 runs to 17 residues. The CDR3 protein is CASVGSVRKVGANVLTF. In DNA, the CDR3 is TGTGCCAGTGTCGGGAGTGTGCGGAAGGTGGGGGCCAACGTCCTGACTTTC.

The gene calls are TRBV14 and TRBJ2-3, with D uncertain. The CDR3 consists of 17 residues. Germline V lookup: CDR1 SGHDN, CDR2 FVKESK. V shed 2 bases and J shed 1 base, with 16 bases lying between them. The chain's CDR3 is CASSQLDQSLGTDTQYF. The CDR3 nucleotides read TGTGCCAGCAGCCAATTGGACCAAAGTCTGGGCACAGATACGCAGTATTTT. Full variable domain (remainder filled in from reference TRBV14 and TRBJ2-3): EAGVTQFPSHSVIEKGQTVTLRCDPISGHDNLYWYRRVMGKEIKFLLHFVKESKQDESGMPNNRFLAERTGGTYSTLKVQPAELEDSGVYFCASSQLDQSLGTDTQYFGPGTRLTVL.

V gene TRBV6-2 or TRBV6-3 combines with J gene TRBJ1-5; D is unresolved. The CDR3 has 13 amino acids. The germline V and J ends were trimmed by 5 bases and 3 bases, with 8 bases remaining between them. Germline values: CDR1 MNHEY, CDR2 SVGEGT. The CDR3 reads CASSPQINQPQHF. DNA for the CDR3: TGTGCCAGCAGTCCCCAGATCAATCAGCCCCAGCATTTT.

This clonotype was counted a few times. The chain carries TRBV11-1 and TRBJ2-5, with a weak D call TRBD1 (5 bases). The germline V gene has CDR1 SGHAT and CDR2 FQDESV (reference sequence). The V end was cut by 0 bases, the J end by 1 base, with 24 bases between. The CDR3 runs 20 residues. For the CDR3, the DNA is TGTGCCAGCAGCTTAGCGCAGGGTAGACAATACCCGACAAGCCAAGAGACCCAGTACTTC. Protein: CASSLAQGRQYPTSQETQYF.

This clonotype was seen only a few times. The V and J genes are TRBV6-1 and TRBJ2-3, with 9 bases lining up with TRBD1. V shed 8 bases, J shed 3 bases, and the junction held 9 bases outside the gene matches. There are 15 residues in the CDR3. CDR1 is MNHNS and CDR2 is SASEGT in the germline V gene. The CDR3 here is CASAGGTGRTDTQYF. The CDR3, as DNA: TGTGCCAGCGCAGGCGGGACAGGGAGGACAGATACGCAGTATTTT.

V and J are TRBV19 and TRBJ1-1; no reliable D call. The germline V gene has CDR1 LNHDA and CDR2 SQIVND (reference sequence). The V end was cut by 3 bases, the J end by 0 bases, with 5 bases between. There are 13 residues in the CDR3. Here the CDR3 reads CASSIVLNTEAFF. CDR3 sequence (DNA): TGTGCCAGTAGTATTGTGCTGAACACTGAAGCTTTCTTT.

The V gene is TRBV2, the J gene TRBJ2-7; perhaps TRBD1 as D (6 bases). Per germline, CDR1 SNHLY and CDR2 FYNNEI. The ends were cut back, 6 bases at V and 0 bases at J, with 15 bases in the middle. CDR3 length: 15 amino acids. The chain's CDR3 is CASRERGHLSYEQYF. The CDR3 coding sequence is TGTGCCAGCAGGGAGAGGGGACACCTCTCCTACGAGCAGTACTTC.

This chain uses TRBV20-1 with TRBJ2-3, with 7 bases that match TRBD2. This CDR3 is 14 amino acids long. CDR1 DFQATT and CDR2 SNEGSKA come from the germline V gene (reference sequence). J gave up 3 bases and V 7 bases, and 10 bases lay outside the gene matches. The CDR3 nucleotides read TGCAGTGTCGCAGCGGGGAGGGGTACAGATACGCAGTATTTT. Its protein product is CSVAAGRGTDTQYF.

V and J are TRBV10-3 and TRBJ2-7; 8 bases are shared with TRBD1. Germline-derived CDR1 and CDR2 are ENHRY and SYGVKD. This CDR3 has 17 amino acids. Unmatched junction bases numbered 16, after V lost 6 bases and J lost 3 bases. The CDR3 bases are TGTGCCATCAGCCGCGCTGTGACAAACAGGGGGGACTACGAGCAGTACTTC. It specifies CAISRAVTNRGDYEQYF.

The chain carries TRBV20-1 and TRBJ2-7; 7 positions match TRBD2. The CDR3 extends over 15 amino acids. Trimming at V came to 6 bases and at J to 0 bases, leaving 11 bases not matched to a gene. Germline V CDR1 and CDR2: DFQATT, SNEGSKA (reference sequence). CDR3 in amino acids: CSARTSSPISYEQYF. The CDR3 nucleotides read TGCAGTGCCCGGACTAGTTCCCCGATCTCCTACGAGCAGTACTTC.

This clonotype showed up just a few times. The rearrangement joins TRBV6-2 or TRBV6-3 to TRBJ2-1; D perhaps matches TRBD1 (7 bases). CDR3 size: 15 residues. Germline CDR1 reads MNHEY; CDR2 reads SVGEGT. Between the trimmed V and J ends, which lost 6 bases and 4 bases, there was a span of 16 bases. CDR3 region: CASSSRGERYNEQFF. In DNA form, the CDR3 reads TGTGCCAGCAGCTCCAGGGGGGAGAGATACAATGAGCAGTTCTTC.